The entry below gives a single T cell receptor beta chain sequence along with its context. The antigen remains undetermined. Only in-frame clones appear in the TCRdb table, and some are missing; sequencing was by immunoSEQ multiplex PCR. The repertoire has roughly 220,000 clones, more than 70% of them found once; the top ten carry about an eighth. This specimen belongs to a study of cytotoxic CD8 clonotypes in ibrutinib-treated CLL. Study at large: The study recorded mean values of approximately 260,000 productive templates and 100,000 or so productive rearrangements per sample.

Findings and limits, study-wide: Shared public clonotypes were rare, and on treatment they either got smaller or stayed the same.

The CDR3 spans 16 residues. The V and J ends lost 4 bases and 2 bases, in that order; junction bases with no gene match: 7. Per the germline V gene, CDR1 is SGHDT and CDR2 is YYEEEE. This sequence originates from a human donor with chronic lymphocytic leukemia. Sequenced material: PBMCs, taken after 12 months of ibrutinib treatment. V usage is TRBV5-6 and J usage is TRBJ2-1; 9 bases agree with TRBD2. The CDR3 DNA reads as TGTGCCAGCAGCGCAAAACCTAGCGGGGCCTACAATGAGCAGTTCTTC. Protein: CASSAKPSGAYNEQFF.